This T cell receptor (beta chain) was retrieved from a study of T-cell memory formation after mild COVID-19. About the research overall: TCR clusters showed largely donor specificity.

V dropped 0 bases and J dropped 2 bases, with 17 bases sitting between them. The CDR3 contains 17 residues. The germline gives CDR1 SGHKS, CDR2 YYEKEE (reference sequence). Constant-segment primers were used for 5'RACE, and the resulting TCR alpha and TCR beta cDNA libraries carried sample barcodes and UMIs. Each CDR3 protein is one row after TCRdb ran MiXCR on the 5' RACE reads. This table holds around 400,000 distinct CDR3 sequences, more than 20% found once. The rearrangement uses TRBV5-5 and TRBJ2-5; possible D gene TRBD1, 5 bases. The sample comprised PBMCs or a T cell subset sorted from them (not recorded which). The sequence derives from an adult woman who had mild COVID-19 (a few samples of this study predate the infection). Cell type and time point are not known. CDR3 loop: CASSLGVAPQGQETQYF. For the CDR3, the DNA is TGTGCCAGCAGCTTGGGCGTTGCCCCCCAGGGTCAAGAGACCCAGTACTTC.